The TCR beta chain under discussion was sequenced for a study of CD8+ T cells in alopecia areata. General study results and limits: Patients showed less clear TCR sequence sharing than mice, possibly partly because of HLA diversity.

Sequencing relied on a cDNA template that was reverse transcribed from extracted RNA. Some clones are missing from TCRdb's copy, which holds only in-frame ones; the method was immunoSEQ multiplex PCR. This table holds around 150,000 clones, about three fifths found once. For this clone: Its target is not known.

Material for sequencing was CD4+ T cells sorted from blood. This clonotype originated in a human donor in good health.

The chain's CDR3 is CASHNWGVYGSQETQYF. CDR3 bases: TGTGCCAGCCATAACTGGGGGGTATACGGCTCACAAGAGACCCAGTACTTC. This chain uses TRBV28 with TRBJ2-5, with a weak D call TRBD2 (6 bases). The V gene's germline CDR1 is MDHEN and CDR2 SYDVKM. The length of the CDR3 is 17 residues. Deletions cut 8 bases from V and 2 bases from J, with 24 bases between. The full variable domain, with the rest looked up from reference TRBV28 and TRBJ2-5, is DVKVTQSSRYLVKRTGEKVFLECVQDMDHENMFWYRQDPGLGLRLIYFSYDVKMKEKGDIPEGYSVSREKKERFSLILESASTNQTSMYLCASHNWGVYGSQETQYFGPGTRLLVL.